This TCR beta chain was recovered during a study of T-cell reconstitution after alpha-beta-depleted transplantation in children. The CDR3 is 16 amino acids. Germline CDR1 reads SGHRS; CDR2 reads YFSETQ. Between the trimmed V and J ends, which lost 5 bases and 0 bases, there was a span of 17 bases. Unique molecular identifiers were incorporated during preparation of the TCRbeta library. TCRdb passed the PCR reads through MiXCR, listing each CDR3 protein once. This table holds 440,000 or so distinct CDR3 sequences, about a tenth found once. The specimen was PBMCs from the stem cell graft donor, collected from the stem cell graft. J is TRBJ1-2 and V is TRBV5-1; no reliable D call. This receptor was taken from a human donor who donated a stem cell graft to a child with acute myeloid leukemia. CDR3 coding DNA: TGCGCCAGCAGAACCATCGGGGAGGCCCCTAACTATGGCTACACCTTC. Translation gives CASRTIGEAPNYGYTF.